What follows are 18 T cell receptor beta chains derived from one specimen sequenced in a study of T cells in Graves' hyperthyroidism and ophthalmopathy. Amplification targeted TCR beta CDR3 regions from RNA transcripts. First-round RT-PCR targeting the TCR CDR3 was performed with the HTBI primer set. MiXCR, applied by TCRdb to the multiplex PCR reads, yields one record per CDR3 protein. The profile shows fewer than 400,000 distinct CDR3 sequences, approximately 15% of them singletons. Sequenced sample: blood. These receptors came from a man younger than 45 with Graves' hyperthyroidism.

This clonotype turned up a few times. V and J are TRBV3-1 and TRBJ2-3; D is uncertain. The germline V and J ends were trimmed by 3 bases and 2 bases, with 12 bases remaining between them. The CDR3 sequence is 15 residues long. Germline V gene lookup returns CDR1 LGHDT and CDR2 YNNKEL (reference sequence). DNA for the CDR3: TGTGCCAGCAGCCACGGCCGAGGATACACAGATACGCAGTATTTT. Translated, it gives CASSHGRGYTDTQYF.

This clonotype was recorded many times. This chain links TRBV2 with TRBJ2-1; TRBD1 or TRBD2 may be the D gene (5 bases each). Germline values: CDR1 SNHLY, CDR2 FYNNEI. There are 16 residues in the CDR3. The V gene lost 1 base and the J gene lost 5 bases, with 15 bases spanning the gap. The CDR3 region has the DNA TGTGCCAGCAGTGAAGAGGGTCCTGGGGGTAACAATGAGCAGTTCTTC. This encodes CASSEEGPGGNNEQFF.

This clonotype was counted at least ten times. The chain joins TRBV20-1 to TRBJ2-7, with 7 bases fitting TRBD2. The CDR3 extends over 14 amino acids. J lost 1 base, V lost 6 bases, and 9 bases had no gene match. Germline V lookup: CDR1 DFQATT, CDR2 SNEGSKA (reference sequence). CDR3 bases: TGCAGTGCCTCCTCCGGGACTATGTCCTACGAGCAGTACTTC. Its translation is CSASSGTMSYEQYF.

The chain carries TRBV15 and TRBJ2-7; a weak D match, TRBD2 (5 bases). V lost 1 base to trimming and J lost 3 bases, with 16 bases between them. CDR3 length: 16 residues. Germline CDR1 is LNHNV and CDR2 is YYDKDF (reference sequence). The CDR3 loop reads CATSRGDPSKNYEQYF. The CDR3, as DNA: TGTGCCACCAGCAGAGGTGACCCTAGCAAGAACTACGAGCAGTACTTC.

The table lists this clonotype with many counts. The V gene is TRBV11-2, the J gene TRBJ2-1, with D possibly TRBD1 on 8 matching bases. The germline V gene encodes CDR1 SGHAT and CDR2 FQNNGV. The ends were cut back, 2 bases at V and 4 bases at J, with 15 bases in the middle. The CDR3 is 16 residues long. As DNA, the CDR3 is TGTGCCAGCAGCTTACGAGCGGGACAGGCGTACAATGAGCAGTTCTTC. Its protein is CASSLRAGQAYNEQFF.

This clonotype was seen many times. The chain combines TRBV7-8 with TRBJ2-5; D is possibly TRBD1 (6 bases). CDR1 is SGHVS and CDR2 is FQNEAQ in the germline V gene. The CDR3 sequence is 14 residues long. V dropped 6 bases and J dropped 1 base, with 12 bases sitting between them. The DNA of the CDR3 is TGTGCCAGCAGGTCAGGGGCTTTCCAAGAGACCCAGTACTTC. Translating it yields CASRSGAFQETQYF.

This clonotype was counted at least ten times. The chain links TRBV28 to TRBJ2-7; 12 positions match TRBD1. Trimming cost V 6 bases and J 1 base; bases outside gene matches: 10. Looked up from germline, CDR1 is MDHEN and CDR2 is SYDVKM. The CDR3 loop spans 17 amino acids. The CDR3 loop reads CASRPGQGAKWSYEQYF. CDR3 nucleotides: TGTGCCAGCAGGCCGGGACAGGGGGCGAAGTGGTCCTACGAGCAGTACTTC.

This clonotype has a handful of counts. In DNA, the CDR3 is TGCAGTGCTCCCGAAATGGGCGGGGTAAGCACAGATACGCAGTATTTT. Translation: CSAPEMGGVSTDTQYF. This chain connects TRBV20-1 to TRBJ2-3; a weak D match, TRBD2 (6 bases). Looked up from germline, CDR1 is DFQATT and CDR2 is SNEGSKA (reference sequence). V was pared by 5 bases and J by 0 bases, with 18 bases between. This CDR3 comprises 16 residues.

The chain employs TRBV12-3 or TRBV12-4 and TRBJ2-3; 13 nucleotides line up with TRBD2. After removal of 3 bases from V and 4 bases from J, the junction contained 16 bases not matched to a gene. The CDR3 runs to 20 residues. The CDR3 region is CASSLEPGLAGIRSADTQYF. CDR3 nucleotide sequence: TGTGCCAGCAGTTTGGAACCGGGACTAGCGGGGATAAGGAGCGCAGATACGCAGTATTTT.

This clonotype was detected ten times or more. This chain uses TRBV6-1 with TRBJ1-1, with D perhaps TRBD1 (6 bases). CDR1 and CDR2 from the germline V gene are MNHNS and SASEGT. This CDR3 has 11 amino acids. Trimming pared 6 bases from V and 5 bases from J, leaving 7 bases between. Written as DNA, the CDR3 is TGTGCCAGCAGGAGGGGGACTGAAGCTTTCTTT. Its protein product is CASRRGTEAFF.

This chain uses TRBV29-1 with TRBJ2-4; D remains ambiguous. Germline CDR1 SQVTM, CDR2 ANQGSEA. CDR3 length equals 10 residues. Between the trimmed V and J ends, which lost 6 bases and 6 bases, there was a span of 6 bases. CDR3 in amino acids: CSVGGNIQYF. DNA of the CDR3: TGCAGCGTGGGTGGAAACATTCAGTACTTC.

Many counts were recorded for this clonotype. This chain uses TRBV7-9 with TRBJ1-4; 10 positions match TRBD1. V lost 4 bases and J lost 7; bases outside the gene matches: 9. Germline CDR1 and CDR2: SEHNR and FQNEAQ (reference sequence). This CDR3 comprises 16 residues. CDR3 sequence: CASSSGQGGGSEKLFF. CDR3 bases: TGTGCCAGCAGCTCCGGACAGGGGGGCGGTAGTGAAAAACTGTTTTTT.

The table lists this clonotype with many counts. The CDR3 region is CASSLAPTRETQYF. CDR3 nucleotide sequence: TGTGCCAGCAGCTTAGCCCCAACTCGAGAGACCCAGTACTTC. The V call is TRBV11-1, the J call TRBJ2-5; no clear D. Per germline, CDR1 SGHAT and CDR2 FQDESV (reference sequence). This CDR3 comprises 14 residues. The V and J ends lost 0 bases and 4 bases respectively, with 9 bases between them.

This chain connects TRBV7-2 to TRBJ2-1, with D possibly matching TRBD1 (5 bases). CDR1 and CDR2 from the germline V gene are SGHTA and FQGNSA. The ends were cut back, 1 base at V and 8 bases at J, with 12 bases in the middle. CDR3 length: 14 residues. For the CDR3, the DNA is TGTGCCAGCAGCTTAGATCCAGGGCGCTATGAGCAGTTCTTC. The encoded protein is CASSLDPGRYEQFF.

As to this clonotype: The junction departs from germline at one end; a sequencing error may be responsible. This CDR3 is CASSYSNTGVLNKQFF. Here the CDR3 DNA reads TGTGCCAGCAGTTACTCAAACACGGGAGTTCTCAATAAGCAGTTCTTC. The chain employs TRBV6-2 or TRBV6-3 and TRBJ2-1, with D possibly TRBD2 on 6 matching bases. Germline CDR1 reads MNHEY; CDR2 reads SVGEGT. This CDR3 has 16 amino acids.

The chain is built from TRBV6-1 and TRBJ1-5; D is undetermined. The V gene's germline CDR1 is MNHNS and CDR2 SASEGT. CDR3 length equals 14 residues. The germline V and J ends were trimmed by 3 bases and 4 bases, with 10 bases remaining between them. CDR3 coding DNA: TGTGCCAGCAGTGATCGACGTGCTAATCAGCCCCAGCATTTT. Amino acid sequence: CASSDRRANQPQHF.

This clonotype was detected many times. The chain links TRBV11-2 to TRBJ2-7; no definite D call. The CDR3 has 12 residues. From germline, CDR1 is SGHAT and CDR2 FQNNGV. V shed 4 bases and J shed 2 bases, with 6 bases lying between them. CDR3 coding DNA: TGTGCCAGCAGCTATTATACCTACGAGCAGTACTTC. Encoded protein: CASSYYTYEQYF.

Ten or more counts support this clonotype. V gene TRBV28 combines with J gene TRBJ2-1; D may be TRBD2 (5 bases). Germline loops: CDR1 MDHEN, CDR2 SYDVKM. The CDR3 contains 11 residues. V shed 8 bases and J shed 7 bases, with 9 bases lying between them. CDR3 DNA sequence: TGTGCCAGCGGGAGTCTGAATGAGCAGTTCTTC. Protein sequence: CASGSLNEQFF.